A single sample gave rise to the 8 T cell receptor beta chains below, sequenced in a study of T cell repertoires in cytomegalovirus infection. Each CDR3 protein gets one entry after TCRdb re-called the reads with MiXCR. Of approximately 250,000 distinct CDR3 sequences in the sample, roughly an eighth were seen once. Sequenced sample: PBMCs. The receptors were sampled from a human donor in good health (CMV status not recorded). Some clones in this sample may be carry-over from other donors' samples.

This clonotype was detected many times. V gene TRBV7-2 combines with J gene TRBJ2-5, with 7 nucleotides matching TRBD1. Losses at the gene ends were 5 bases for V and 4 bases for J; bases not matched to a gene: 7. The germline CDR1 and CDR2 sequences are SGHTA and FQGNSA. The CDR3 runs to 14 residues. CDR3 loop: CASSKDRVRETQYF. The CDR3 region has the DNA TGTGCCAGCAGCAAAGACAGGGTCAGAGAGACCCAGTACTTC.

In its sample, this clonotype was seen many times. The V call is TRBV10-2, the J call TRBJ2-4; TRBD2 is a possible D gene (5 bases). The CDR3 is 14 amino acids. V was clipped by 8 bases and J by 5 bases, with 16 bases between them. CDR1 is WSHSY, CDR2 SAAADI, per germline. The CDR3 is CASSGTAAQNIQYF. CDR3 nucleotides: TGCGCCAGCTCGGGAACAGCTGCTCAAAACATTCAGTACTTC.

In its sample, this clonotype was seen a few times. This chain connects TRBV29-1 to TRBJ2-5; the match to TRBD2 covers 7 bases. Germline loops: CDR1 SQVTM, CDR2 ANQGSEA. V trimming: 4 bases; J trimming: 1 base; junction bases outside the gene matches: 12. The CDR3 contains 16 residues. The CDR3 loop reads CSVALYREVPQETQYF. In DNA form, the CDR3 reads TGCAGCGTTGCTCTGTACCGGGAGGTCCCCCAAGAGACCCAGTACTTC.

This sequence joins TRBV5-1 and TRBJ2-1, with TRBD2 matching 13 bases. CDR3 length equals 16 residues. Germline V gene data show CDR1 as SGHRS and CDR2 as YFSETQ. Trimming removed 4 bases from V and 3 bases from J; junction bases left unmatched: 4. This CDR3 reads CASSRTSGGDYNEQFF. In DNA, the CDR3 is TGCGCCAGCAGCCGGACTAGCGGGGGAGACTACAATGAGCAGTTCTTC.

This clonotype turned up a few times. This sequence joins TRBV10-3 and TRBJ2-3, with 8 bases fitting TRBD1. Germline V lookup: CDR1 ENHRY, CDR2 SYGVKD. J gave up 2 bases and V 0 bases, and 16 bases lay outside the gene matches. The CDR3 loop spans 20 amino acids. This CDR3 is CAISESRGQGASYTTDTQYF. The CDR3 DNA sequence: TGTGCCATCAGTGAGTCCCGAGGGCAGGGGGCCAGTTATACCACAGATACGCAGTATTTT.

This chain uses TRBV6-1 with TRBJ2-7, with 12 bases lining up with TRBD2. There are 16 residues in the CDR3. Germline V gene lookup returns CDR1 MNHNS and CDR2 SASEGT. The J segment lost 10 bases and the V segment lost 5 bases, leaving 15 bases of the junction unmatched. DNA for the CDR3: TGTGCCAGCAGTCAAAGCGCGGGACTAGCGGGTCCCTATCAGTACTTC. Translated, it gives CASSQSAGLAGPYQYF.

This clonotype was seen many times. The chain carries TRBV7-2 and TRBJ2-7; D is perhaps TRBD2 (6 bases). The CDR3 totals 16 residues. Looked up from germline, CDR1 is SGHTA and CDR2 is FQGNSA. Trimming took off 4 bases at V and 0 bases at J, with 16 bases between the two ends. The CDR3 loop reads CASSSAGSLSSYEQYF. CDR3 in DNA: TGTGCCAGCAGCTCCGCGGGGAGTCTAAGCTCCTACGAGCAGTACTTC.

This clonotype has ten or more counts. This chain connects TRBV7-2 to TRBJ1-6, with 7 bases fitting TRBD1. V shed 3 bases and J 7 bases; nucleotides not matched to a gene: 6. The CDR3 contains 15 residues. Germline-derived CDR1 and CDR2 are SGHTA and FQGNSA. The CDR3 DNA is TGTGCCAGCAGCTTTGCGACAGGGAGCAATTCACCCCTCCACTTT. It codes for CASSFATGSNSPLHF.